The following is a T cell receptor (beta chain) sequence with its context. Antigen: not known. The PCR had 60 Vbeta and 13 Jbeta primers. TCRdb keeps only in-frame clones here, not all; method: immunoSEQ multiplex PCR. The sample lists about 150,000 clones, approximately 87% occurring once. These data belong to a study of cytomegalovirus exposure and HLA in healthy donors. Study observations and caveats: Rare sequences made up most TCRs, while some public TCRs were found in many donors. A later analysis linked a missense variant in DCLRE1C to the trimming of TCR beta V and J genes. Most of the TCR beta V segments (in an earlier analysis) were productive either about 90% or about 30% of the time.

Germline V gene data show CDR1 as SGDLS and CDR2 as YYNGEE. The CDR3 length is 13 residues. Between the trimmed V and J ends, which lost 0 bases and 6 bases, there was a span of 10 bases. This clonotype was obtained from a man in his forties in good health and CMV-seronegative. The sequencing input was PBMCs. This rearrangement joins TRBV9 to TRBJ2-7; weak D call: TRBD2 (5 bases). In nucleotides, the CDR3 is TGTGCCAGCAGCGTAGACCTAGCAGGCGAGCAGTACTTC. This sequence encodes CASSVDLAGEQYF.